This TCR beta chain was profiled in a study of blood T cell repertoires in COVID-19. Study context: The United States, Italy and Spain provided the acute and convalescent COVID-19 samples. PBMCs, B-cell-depleted T cells, or T cells provided the cDNA or gDNA that made up the material.

In the authors' workflow: For nucleated cells, counts were estimated from reference gene primer amplification. Data came from immunoSEQ multiplex PCR; TCRdb stores just in-frame clones and leaves some out. The DNA gave D and trimming, while V, J and clone size come from that table. The profile shows 35,000 to 40,000 clones, 87% of them singletons. The length of the CDR3 is 13 residues. Germline assignment: CDR1 WSHSY and CDR2 SAAADI. V lost 3 bases and J lost 9, with 12 bases in between. Sequenced: peripheral blood. The gene calls are TRBV10-2 and TRBJ1-5, with TRBD1 as a possible D gene (5 bases). The sequence derives from a human donor in a cohort sampled during active COVID-19. The chain's CDR3 is CASSDRWRGPQHF. The CDR3, as DNA: TGCGCCAGCAGTGACCGCTGGAGGGGGCCCCAGCATTTT.